The entry below describes one T cell receptor (beta chain). The data originate from a study of blood T cell repertoires in COVID-19. The overall study: Spain, Italy and the United States supplied samples that represented acute and convalescent COVID-19. Nucleic acid was either cDNA or gDNA, and it came from T cells, B-cell-depleted T cells, or PBMCs.

Clones were read by immunoSEQ multiplex PCR, and TCRdb kept only the in-frame ones, dropping some. This table has about 190,000 clones, less than 80% appearing once. Germline assignment: CDR1 LGHDT and CDR2 YNNKEL (reference sequence). CDR3 length: 13 residues. The V end was cut by 3 bases, the J end by 1 base, with 6 bases between. V and J are TRBV3-1 (or the pseudogene TRBV3-2) and TRBJ1-1; D is uncertain. The sample comprised peripheral blood. The sequence was obtained from a woman aged 45 to 65 with acute or convalescent COVID-19. CDR3 region: CASSQRQNTEAFF. CDR3 bases: TGTGCCAGCAGCCAGAGACAGAACACTGAAGCTTTCTTT.